This note documents a single T cell receptor (beta chain) sequence. Germline-derived CDR1 and CDR2 are MNHEY and SVGAGI. The CDR3 is 18 amino acids. These data are taken from a study of CXCR3-negative and CXCR3-positive naive CD8 T cells. It was by 5' RACE with UMI labels that the TRB cDNA libraries were prepared. TCRdb re-called the 5' RACE reads; every CDR3 protein appears as one record, without DNA. The sample has more than 45,000 distinct CDR3 sequences, and its top ten clones hold around 24%. Researchers reported sorting every CD8+ T cell subset in triplicate, about 290,000 cells per sort. The V gene is TRBV6-5, the J gene TRBJ2-7; with no DNA, the TCRdb D assignment of TRBD2 cannot be verified. Source material: memory CD8+ T cells from blood. This receptor was identified in a human donor in good health. Some clones in this sample may be carry-over from other donors' samples. The CDR3 sequence is CASSYSVRSGTSGVEQYF.